This T cell receptor (beta chain) originates from a study of OX40 agonist ivuxolimab in advanced cancers. Here immunoSEQ multiplex PCR was the method, and the copy in TCRdb shows in-frame clones only, minus some. Altogether tens of thousands of clones are present, roughly 76% being singletons, with the ten largest covering roughly 15%. This CDR3 is 12 amino acids long. V dropped 2 bases and J dropped 6; count of bases not matched to a gene: 2. Germline V gene lookup returns CDR1 SGHNT and CDR2 YYREEE (reference sequence). The rearrangement links TRBV5-4 to TRBJ2-7; 7 nucleotides align to TRBD1. Specimen: CD4+ or CD8+ T cells sorted from blood, collected in a trial of the OX40 agonist ivuxolimab. The TCR comes from an adult with an advanced solid tumor such as melanoma, head and neck, liver or kidney cancer. CDR3 sequence (DNA): TGTGCCAGCAGCTTCGGACAGGCCGAGCAGTACTTC. As protein: CASSFGQAEQYF.